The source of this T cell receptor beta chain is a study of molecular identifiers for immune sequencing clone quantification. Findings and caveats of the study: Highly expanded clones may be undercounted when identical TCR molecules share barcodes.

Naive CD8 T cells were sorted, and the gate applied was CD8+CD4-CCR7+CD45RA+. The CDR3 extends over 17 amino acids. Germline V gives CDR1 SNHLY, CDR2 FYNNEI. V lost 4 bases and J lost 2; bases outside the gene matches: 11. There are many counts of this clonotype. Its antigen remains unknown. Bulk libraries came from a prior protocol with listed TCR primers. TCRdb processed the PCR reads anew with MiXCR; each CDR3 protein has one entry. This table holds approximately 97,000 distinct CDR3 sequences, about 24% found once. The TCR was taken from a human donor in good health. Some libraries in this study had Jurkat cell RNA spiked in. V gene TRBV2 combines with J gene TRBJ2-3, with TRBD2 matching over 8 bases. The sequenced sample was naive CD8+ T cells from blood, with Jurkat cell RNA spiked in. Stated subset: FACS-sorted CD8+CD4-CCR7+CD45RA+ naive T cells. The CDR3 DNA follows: TGTGCCAGCAGTGGGGCGGCTAGCGGGTGGCCCACAGATACGCAGTATTTT. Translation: CASSGAASGWPTDTQYF.